These 13 T cell receptor beta chains were sequenced from one sample in a study of T cells after yellow fever vaccination. In TCRdb, the 5' RACE reads were re-called with MiXCR into one record per CDR3 protein. The table includes approximately 250,000 distinct CDR3 sequences, roughly 5.2% detected once. Sample: CD4+ T cells sorted from PBMCs, taken on the day of the yellow fever booster vaccination. These receptors all come from a man aged 18 to 29 who received the YFV17D yellow fever vaccine.

The V call is TRBV29-1, the J call TRBJ2-7; TRBD1 agrees at 9 bases. V shed 4 bases, J shed 6 bases, and the junction held 4 bases outside the gene matches. The CDR3 contains 12 residues. The germline V gene encodes CDR1 SQVTM and CDR2 ANQGSEA. CDR3 region: CSVGTGGGEQYF. CDR3 in DNA: TGCAGCGTTGGAACAGGGGGCGGCGAGCAGTACTTC.

The genes are TRBV18 and TRBJ2-3; tentatively, D is TRBD2 (6 bases). The CDR3 consists of 15 residues. V lost 6 bases and J 2 bases, leaving 15 bases between the germline ends. CDR1 KGHSH and CDR2 LQKENI come from the germline V gene. CDR3 nucleotides: TGTGCCAGCTCGCGCAACGCGGGGAACACAGATACGCAGTATTTT. Protein product: CASSRNAGNTDTQYF.

This clonotype has at least ten counts. The chain uses TRBV29-1 and TRBJ2-5; the D gene is possibly TRBD1 (6 bases). Germline CDR1 and CDR2: SQVTM and ANQGSEA. Deletions cut 6 bases from V and 3 bases from J, with 11 bases between. The CDR3 totals 12 residues. In DNA, the CDR3 is TGCAGCGTCTACAGGGTAGAAGAGACCCAGTACTTC. Its translation is CSVYRVEETQYF.

This clonotype turned up a few times. The chain joins TRBV7-8 to TRBJ2-2; 12 positions match TRBD1. Trimming cost V 6 bases and J 7 bases; bases outside gene matches: 12. The germline V gene encodes CDR1 SGHVS and CDR2 FQNEAQ. The length of the CDR3 is 17 residues. CDR3 sequence: CASRQTPGQGAGGELFF. The CDR3 DNA reads as TGTGCCAGCAGGCAAACCCCGGGACAGGGGGCCGGCGGGGAGCTGTTTTTT.

The chain joins TRBV5-1 to TRBJ2-3, with TRBD1 as a possible D gene (5 bases). Germline V gene lookup returns CDR1 SGHRS and CDR2 YFSETQ. This CDR3 region has 18 residues. V lost 4 bases, J lost 4 bases, and 25 bases lay in between. CDR3 nucleotides: TGCGCCAGCAGCCCGGTCGGCAATCAGGGTCGAAACTCAGATACGCAGTATTTT. It specifies CASSPVGNQGRNSDTQYF.

This clonotype has only a few counts. The chain recombines TRBV3-1 with TRBJ1-2; D call uncertain. Trimming pared 0 bases from V and 0 bases from J, leaving 8 bases between. Germline CDR1 is LGHDT and CDR2 is YNNKEL (reference sequence). The CDR3 loop spans 15 amino acids. The CDR3 loop reads CASSQDARANYGYTF. CDR3 nucleotide sequence: TGTGCCAGCAGCCAAGACGCGAGAGCTAACTATGGCTACACCTTC.

This clonotype was seen ten or more times. The V gene is TRBV5-5, the J gene TRBJ1-4, with a tentative D call TRBD1 (6 bases). Trimming took off 1 base at V and 8 bases at J, with 15 bases between the two ends. The CDR3 is 15 residues long. CDR1 SGHKS and CDR2 YYEKEE come from the germline V gene (reference sequence). CDR3 in amino acids: CASSLFAGQGEKLFF. The CDR3 DNA reads TGTGCCAGCAGCTTGTTCGCGGGACAAGGGGAAAAACTGTTTTTT.

This clonotype was observed a handful of times. The V call is TRBV7-6, the J call TRBJ2-7, with 9 bases aligning to TRBD1. Germline trimming cut 1 base from V and 7 bases from J; bases unmatched to any gene: 14. The length of the CDR3 is 17 residues. Germline CDR1 SGHVS, CDR2 FNYEAQ. DNA of the CDR3: TGTGCCAGCAGCTTAGATTGCTCGGGACAGGGCCTCGGTGAGCAGTACGTC. It translates to CASSLDCSGQGLGEQYV.

This clonotype was seen more than once but under ten times. The V gene is TRBV24-1, the J gene TRBJ1-2; D might be TRBD1 (5 bases). V gave up 4 bases and J gave up 4 bases, with 9 bases separating them. The CDR3 sequence is 13 residues long. Germline V lookup: CDR1 KGHDR, CDR2 SFDVKD. CDR3 DNA sequence: TGTGCCACCAGTGAAGACAGAGCCTATGGCTACACCTTC. As protein: CATSEDRAYGYTF.

The V call is TRBV5-5, the J call TRBJ1-1; D may be TRBD1 (5 bases). V lost 6 bases and J lost 5, with 20 bases in between. CDR3 length: 15 amino acids. The V gene's germline CDR1 is SGHKS and CDR2 YYEKEE (reference sequence). CDR3 region: CASTLSSLGETEAFF. The CDR3 DNA reads as TGTGCCAGCACCCTTTCGTCCTTGGGGGAGACTGAAGCTTTCTTT.

This clonotype was observed many times. This chain uses TRBV7-2 with TRBJ1-1; the match to TRBD1 covers 9 bases. The V gene's germline CDR1 is SGHTA and CDR2 FQGNSA. CDR3 length: 15 amino acids. Losses at the gene ends were 5 bases for V and 1 base for J; bases not matched to a gene: 5. CDR3 in amino acids: CASSRTGGWNTEAFF. CDR3 nucleotide sequence: TGTGCCAGCAGCCGTACAGGGGGCTGGAACACTGAAGCTTTCTTT.

There are many counts of this clonotype. As DNA, the CDR3 is TGCAGTGCTAGCCAAGGGGCGGGGAACACTGAAGCTTTCTTT. It translates to CSASQGAGNTEAFF. The gene calls are TRBV20-1 and TRBJ1-1; D is possibly TRBD1 (5 bases). CDR1 and CDR2 from the germline V gene are DFQATT and SNEGSKA (reference sequence). The CDR3 has 14 residues. V was clipped by 3 bases and J by 1 base, with 12 bases between them.

The table lists this clonotype with a few counts. The rearrangement uses TRBV11-2 and TRBJ2-5; TRBD1 matches 7 bases. This CDR3 contains 17 residues. Trimming cost V 5 bases and J 2 bases; bases outside gene matches: 14. Germline V CDR1 and CDR2: SGHAT, FQNNGV. CDR3: CASSPARGRGYQETQYF. In DNA form, the CDR3 reads TGTGCCAGCAGCCCTGCCAGAGGCAGGGGGTATCAAGAGACCCAGTACTTC.